The next 20 T cell receptor beta chains were all read from a single sample in a study of tumor-infiltrating lymphocytes in oesophageal squamous cell carcinoma. TCRdb reanalysed the PCR reads using MiXCR and keeps one entry per CDR3 protein. The table lists roughly 13,000 distinct CDR3 sequences, over 45% of them singletons, with approximately 14% in the top ten. Sequencing was performed on blood. Every receptor here comes from a male donor with esophageal squamous cell carcinoma.

The rearrangement joins TRBV7-6 to TRBJ2-3; D perhaps matches TRBD1 (6 bases). The V gene's germline CDR1 is SGHVS and CDR2 FNYEAQ. This CDR3 contains 17 residues. With 5 bases removed from V and 3 bases from J, the gap between germline ends came to 21 bases. CDR3 region: CASSPDRIPSKTDTQYF. In DNA form, the CDR3 reads TGTGCCAGCAGCCCTGACAGGATCCCTTCCAAAACAGATACGCAGTATTTT.

The V call is TRBV6-2 or TRBV6-3, the J call TRBJ1-5; D gene ambiguous. Per the germline V gene, CDR1 is MNHEY and CDR2 is SVGEGT. The CDR3 contains 14 residues. Between the trimmed V and J ends, which lost 6 bases and 0 bases, there was a span of 9 bases. DNA for the CDR3: TGTGCCAGCAGAAGACTGGATAGCAATCAGCCCCAGCATTTT. Protein: CASRRLDSNQPQHF.

In its sample, this clonotype was seen a few times. Without the conserved terminal phenylalanine or tryptophan, this CDR3 likely stems from a read error. The DNA is omitted, as the CDR3 cannot be located on it reliably, and the CDR3 follows TCRdb's listing. This chain joins TRBV24-1 and TRBJ2-1; TRBD1 is taken as the D call from the table, unchecked against the DNA. The germline V gene encodes CDR1 KGHDR and CDR2 SFDVKD. The CDR3 contains 17 residues when both ends are counted. This CDR3 is CATSDPGQGATGYTFGS.

V gene TRBV20-1 combines with J gene TRBJ2-3, with 7 bases matching TRBD1. CDR1 and CDR2 (germline): DFQATT, SNEGSKA (reference sequence). J lost 0 bases, V lost 5 bases, and 8 bases had no gene match. The CDR3 has 15 residues. The CDR3 DNA is TGCAGTGCTCCAGAAGGACAGGTTAGCACAGATACGCAGTATTTT. It yields the protein CSAPEGQVSTDTQYF.

This sequence joins TRBV6-1 and TRBJ2-7, with 7 bases that match TRBD2. The J call may be faulty, since TRBJ2-5 better matches the DNA end. This CDR3 contains 13 residues. CDR1 and CDR2 (germline): MNHNS, SASEGT. For the CDR3, the DNA is TGTGCCAGCATGGCTAGCGGCCAAGAGACCCAGTACTTC. It is translated as CASMASGQETQYF.

The rearrangement uses TRBV7-3 and TRBJ2-5; D gene unclear. Matching the DNA end better, TRBJ2-1 makes the J call doubtful. The CDR3 is 14 residues long. Germline V gives CDR1 SGHTA, CDR2 FQGTGA. In DNA, the CDR3 is TGTGCCAGCAGTCCAGAGACCAGTTACAATGAGCAGTTCTTC. Translating it yields CASSPETSYNEQFF.

By share, this clonotype counts as medium-sized. This chain uses TRBV7-9 with TRBJ1-1; the D is unclear. The CDR3 covers 12 residues. Germline assignment: CDR1 SEHNR and CDR2 FQNEAQ (reference sequence). Trimming removed 2 bases from V and 0 bases from J, with 1 base in between. The chain's CDR3 is CASSLMNTEAFF. The CDR3 DNA follows: TGTGCCAGCAGCTTAATGAACACTGAAGCTTTCTTT.

This clonotype occurred a few times. The chain is built from TRBV7-6 and TRBJ2-7; 8 bases line up with TRBD1. The CDR3 spans 14 residues. Germline lookup yields CDR1 SGHVS and CDR2 FNYEAQ. Losses at the gene ends were 3 bases for V and 3 bases for J; bases not matched to a gene: 4. In nucleotides, the CDR3 is TGTGCCAGCAGCTTTTCAGGGACAGGCTACGAGCAGTACTTC. Protein sequence: CASSFSGTGYEQYF.

The chain carries TRBV27 and TRBJ2-1, with 10 bases lining up with TRBD2. The CDR3 consists of 16 residues. J lost 9 bases, V lost 5 bases, and 13 bases had no gene match. Germline assignment: CDR1 MNHEY and CDR2 SMNVEV (reference sequence). The CDR3 sequence is CASSPGGLAGALEQFF. For the CDR3, the DNA is TGTGCCAGCAGTCCCGGCGGGCTAGCGGGAGCTCTTGAGCAGTTCTTC.

This clonotype has at least ten counts. The chain recombines TRBV4-1 with TRBJ1-2, with 8 bases aligning to TRBD1. This CDR3 spans 24 amino acids. J was trimmed by 0 bases and V by 1 base; bases with no gene match: 28. Germline lookup yields CDR1 MGHRA and CDR2 YSYEKL. CDR3 residues: CASSQVVRRRTGLTPGKANYGYTF. CDR3 DNA: TGCGCCAGCAGCCAAGTAGTACGACGTCGGACAGGGCTGACTCCGGGGAAAGCTAACTATGGCTACACCTTC.

This clonotype has at least ten counts. The rearrangement links TRBV5-1 to TRBJ2-7; 9 bases agree with TRBD2. CDR3 length: 16 residues. V trimming: 4 bases; J trimming: 2 bases; junction bases outside the gene matches: 10. Germline V CDR1 and CDR2: SGHRS, YFSETQ. The CDR3 here is CASSPGGREGAYEQYF. CDR3 coding DNA: TGCGCCAGCAGCCCCGGTGGGCGGGAGGGGGCCTACGAGCAGTACTTC.

This clonotype is deemed medium-sized (0.01 to 0.1%). The chain combines TRBV7-9 with TRBJ1-1; TRBD1 agrees at 7 bases. Per germline, CDR1 SEHNR and CDR2 FQNEAQ (reference sequence). The length of the CDR3 is 15 residues. With V trimmed by 4 bases and J by 5 bases, 10 bases remained unmatched. For the CDR3, the DNA is TGTGCCAGCAGCTCCCGAAACAGGGGCGGAACTGAAGCTTTCTTT. Translation gives CASSSRNRGGTEAFF.

This chain links TRBV10-3 with TRBJ2-5; tentative D call: TRBD1 (7 bases). This CDR3 is 15 amino acids long. Germline values: CDR1 ENHRY, CDR2 SYGVKD. Trimming removed 2 bases at V and 7 bases at J, with 17 bases between. CDR3 protein: CAISEGGTDMLTQYF. CDR3 nucleotide sequence: TGTGCCATCAGTGAGGGGGGGACAGACATGCTGACCCAGTACTTC.

This chain uses TRBV7-6 with TRBJ2-1; TRBD2 matches 7 bases. The CDR3 loop spans 14 amino acids. Germline V CDR1 and CDR2: SGHVS, FNYEAQ. V shed 4 bases and J 6 bases; nucleotides not matched to a gene: 6. The CDR3 DNA reads as TGTGCCAGCAGCTCGCGACTAGCCGGCAATGAGCAGTTCTTC. Amino acid sequence: CASSSRLAGNEQFF.

In regard to this clonotype: One end of the junction does not line up with germline, which may come from a read error. This chain joins TRBV2 and TRBJ1-1; D may be TRBD1 (6 bases). The CDR3 contains 15 residues. Germline V gene sequence: CDR1 SNHLY, CDR2 FYNNEI. The CDR3 sequence is CAITPWGSGRDNEFF. For the CDR3, the DNA is TGTGCCATTACGCCCTGGGGTAGCGGGAGGGACAATGAGTTCTTC.

The chain recombines TRBV27 with TRBJ2-1; D unresolved. The end of the DNA fits TRBJ2-7 better, so the J call may be wrong. The CDR3 is made up of 15 amino acids. The V gene's germline CDR1 is MNHEY and CDR2 SMNVEV (reference sequence). CDR3 loop: CASSLSQSFSYEQYF. As DNA, the CDR3 is TGTGCCAGCAGTTTAAGCCAGAGCTTCTCCTACGAGCAGTACTTC.

The rearrangement links TRBV5-3 to TRBJ2-3, with a possible D match to TRBD1 (7 bases). TRBV5-3 has ORF status, its function being uncertain. This CDR3 spans 15 amino acids. The V gene lost 8 bases and the J gene lost 6 bases, with 22 bases spanning the gap. The CDR3 here is CASLYRGRGTDTQYF. The CDR3 DNA is TGTGCCAGCTTATACAGGGGTCGGGGGACCGATACGCAGTATTTT.

This chain uses TRBV7-6 with TRBJ2-5; 11 positions agree with TRBD1. Trimming removed 0 bases from V and 5 bases from J; junction bases left unmatched: 11. The CDR3 totals 18 residues. Germline values: CDR1 SGHVS, CDR2 FNYEAQ. The CDR3 bases are TGTGCCAGCAGCTTAGCTACGGGACAGGGGGAGTTAGGGGAGACCCAGTACTTC. It yields the protein CASSLATGQGELGETQYF.

V is TRBV10-3 and J is TRBJ1-1; 7 positions match TRBD1. The CDR3 covers 13 residues. The V gene's germline CDR1 is ENHRY and CDR2 SYGVKD. The ends lost 7 bases at V and 2 bases at J; junction bases unmatched: 4. The CDR3 nucleotides are TGTGCCATCACTACAGGGGAAAACACTGAAGCTTTCTTT. Its translation: CAITTGENTEAFF.

This clonotype qualifies as medium-sized. The rearrangement uses TRBV7-3 and TRBJ2-2; D unresolved. The CDR3 consists of 13 residues. Trimming removed 5 bases at V and 4 bases at J, with 8 bases between. From germline, CDR1 is SGHTA and CDR2 FQGTGA. The CDR3 loop reads CASSPQITGELFF. The CDR3 nucleotides are TGTGCCAGCAGCCCCCAGATCACCGGGGAGCTGTTTTTT.